This T cell receptor beta chain was identified during a study of blood T cell repertoires in COVID-19 (dated by TCRdb to 2020 to 2021). As for the study more broadly: The collaborator samples originated in the United States, Italy and Spain and spanned the acute and convalescent phases of COVID-19. Nearly every sample came with metadata listing a de-identified subject ID, COVID-19 status, age in years and sex. Where available, HLA class I and class II types were taken from metadata supplied by the sample provider and were not determined by assay-based typing. The repertoires were released in a freely available public database meant as a resource for research on the immune response to SARS-CoV-2. Samples were obtained from the ongoing ImmuneRACE study (first 160 participants) and from about 1,300 subjects provided by 6 global collaborators. The dataset comprised deeply sampled blood TCRbeta repertoires from subjects exposed to, actively infected with, or recovered from COVID-19. The prospective study material was composed of cDNA or gDNA derived from T cells, B-cell-depleted T cells, or PBMCs. Overall results and qualifications from the work: The quantity of clinical and demographic metadata differed by source and by participant and was supplied without curation.

Each collaborating institution followed its own protocols to collect whole blood in K2EDTA tubes. For TCRbeta analysis, collaborators shipped samples as frozen whole blood, isolated PBMCs, or DNA extracted from either of those sample types. Taken from the germline V gene, the CDR1 and CDR2 loops are LGHNA and YNFKEQ. Including the terminal cysteine and phenylalanine, the CDR3 comprises 16 residues. Just the 48-base CDR3 DNA is kept, in frame starting at base 1. Deletion took 1 base off V and 10 bases off J, with a span of 22 bases between the germline ends. Points on this clone: This receptor's antigen is unknown. Within one base of it there is no much larger clone, and no base qualities were kept.

TCRbeta CDR3 regions were amplified from genomic DNA by means of the immunoSEQ Assay, a bias-controlled multiplex PCR. The paper's data handling went like this. Nucleated cell counts per sample were estimated from amplification of reference gene primers within the assay. To quantify the absolute abundance of each unique TCRbeta CDR3 rearrangement, sequence reads were collapsed and filtered. For each sample, productive Simpson clonality was calculated as the square root of Simpson's diversity index over productive rearrangements. As stored in TCRdb, this immuneACCESS dataset retains in-frame rearrangements with V and J assigned. A fraction of the clones does not appear; measured against another copy, unresolved V genes explain less than half of the discrepancy, and the remainder lacks a known reason. That table supplies the V and J calls and clone size; D and trimming were determined from the DNA. For this sample the table gives about 110,000 clones, of which under 85% were detected only once. Of the sample, around 15% falls within the top ten clones.

The receptor's source is a woman aged 60-75 years with acute or convalescent COVID-19. The sample comprised peripheral blood. The V and J genes are TRBV4-2 and TRBJ1-1; a tentative D call is TRBD1 (5 bases match). The bases are TGTGCCAGCAGCCAAGCTGTTTCATCGACAGACTCAGGAGCTTTCTTT. This translates into CASSQAVSSTDSGAFF.